The T cell receptor beta chain described here comes from a study of blood T cell repertoires in COVID-19 (dated by TCRdb to the early 2020s). Study-level background: Collaborator samples came from the United States, Italy and Spain and covered acute and convalescent phases of COVID-19. The material from the prospective study consisted of cDNA or gDNA derived from T cells, B-cell-depleted T cells, or PBMCs. The dataset comprised deeply sampled blood TCRbeta repertoires from subjects exposed to, actively infected with, or recovered from COVID-19. A freely available public database, intended as a resource for researchers studying the immune response to SARS-CoV-2, is where the repertoires were released. Samples came from the ongoing ImmuneRACE study (first 160 participants) plus 1,254 subjects from 6 global collaborators. The sample metadata nearly always contained a de-identified subject ID, COVID-19 status, age in years and sex. Where available, HLA class I and class II types were taken from metadata supplied by the sample provider and were not determined by assay-based typing. The study at large found these results: The amount of clinical and demographic metadata varied by source and participant and was provided uncurated.

The cysteine opens and the phenylalanine closes a CDR3 of 18 amino acids. Just CDR3 DNA is preserved here, 54 bases in frame from base 1. CDR1 SGHVS and CDR2 FQNEAQ are derived from the germline V gene. After removal of 5 bases from V and 2 bases from J, the junction retains 12 bases not matched to a gene. Turning to this clone: Its recognized antigen is unknown. No quality values exist for individual bases; no much larger clone is one base distant.

Whole blood was collected in K2EDTA tubes by collaborating institutions according to the institutions' own protocols. Collaborator samples were shipped for TCRbeta analysis as frozen whole blood, isolated PBMCs, or DNA extracted from either sample type. TCRbeta CDR3 regions were amplified from genomic DNA by means of the immunoSEQ Assay, a bias-controlled multiplex PCR. For the original study's pipeline: Within the assay, amplification of reference gene primers was used to estimate how many nucleated cells each sample contained. Sequence reads were collapsed and filtered to measure the absolute abundance of every unique TCRbeta CDR3 rearrangement. For each sample, productive Simpson clonality was calculated as the square root of Simpson's diversity index across productive rearrangements. TCRdb holds this immuneACCESS table with in-frame rearrangements only. Some clones are missing; in checked studies, unresolved V genes explain under half, and the rest has no known cause. Clonal size and the V and J genes are those of that table, whereas D and trimming came from the DNA. This sample is represented by 200,000 to 300,000 clones; 80% to 90% of them were singletons. The ten largest account for approximately 2% of the sample.

Sequencing was done on a sample of peripheral blood. This sequence originates from a man aged 25 to 40 with active or convalescent COVID-19. This sequence uses TRBV7-8 and TRBJ2-3, and 11 bases in between align with TRBD2. The bases read TGTGCCAGCAGCGCCCTCCGAACTAGCGGGGGCTTCACAGATACGCAGTATTTT. Its product reads: CASSALRTSGGFTDTQYF.